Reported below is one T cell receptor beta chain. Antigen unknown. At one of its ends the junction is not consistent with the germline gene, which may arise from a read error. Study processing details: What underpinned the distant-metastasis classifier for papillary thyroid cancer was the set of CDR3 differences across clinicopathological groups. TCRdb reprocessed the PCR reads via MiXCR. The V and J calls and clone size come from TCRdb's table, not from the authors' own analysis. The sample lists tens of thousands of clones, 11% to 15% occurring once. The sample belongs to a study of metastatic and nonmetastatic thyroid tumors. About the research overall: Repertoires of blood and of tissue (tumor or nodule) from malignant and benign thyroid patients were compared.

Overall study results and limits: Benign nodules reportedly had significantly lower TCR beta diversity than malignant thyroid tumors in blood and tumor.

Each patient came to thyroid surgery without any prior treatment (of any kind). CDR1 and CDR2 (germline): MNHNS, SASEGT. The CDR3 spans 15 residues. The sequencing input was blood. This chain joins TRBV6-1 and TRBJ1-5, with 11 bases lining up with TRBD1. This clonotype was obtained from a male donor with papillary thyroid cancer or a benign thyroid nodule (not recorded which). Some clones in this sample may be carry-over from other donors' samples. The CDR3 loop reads CVSSTGTGGRRPQHF. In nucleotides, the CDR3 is TGTGTCAGCAGTACGGGGACAGGGGGGCGGAGGCCCCAGCATTTT.